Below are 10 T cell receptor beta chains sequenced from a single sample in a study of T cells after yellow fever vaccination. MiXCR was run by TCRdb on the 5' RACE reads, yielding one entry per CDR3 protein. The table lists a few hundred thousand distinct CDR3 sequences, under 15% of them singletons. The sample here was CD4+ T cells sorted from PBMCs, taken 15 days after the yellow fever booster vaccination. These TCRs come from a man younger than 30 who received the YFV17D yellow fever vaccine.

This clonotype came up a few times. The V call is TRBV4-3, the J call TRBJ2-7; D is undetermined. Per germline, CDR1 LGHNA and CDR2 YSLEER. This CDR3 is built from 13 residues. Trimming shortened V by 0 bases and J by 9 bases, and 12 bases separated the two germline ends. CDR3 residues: CASSQEVAGRQYF. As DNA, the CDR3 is TGCGCCAGCAGCCAAGAGGTTGCAGGACGGCAGTACTTC.

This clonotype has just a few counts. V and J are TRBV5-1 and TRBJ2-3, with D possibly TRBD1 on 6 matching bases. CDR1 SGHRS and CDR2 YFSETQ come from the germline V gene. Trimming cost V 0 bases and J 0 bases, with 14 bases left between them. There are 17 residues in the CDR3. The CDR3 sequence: CASSLALTGASTDTQYF. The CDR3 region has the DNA TGCGCCAGCAGCTTGGCTCTGACAGGAGCTAGCACAGATACGCAGTATTTT.

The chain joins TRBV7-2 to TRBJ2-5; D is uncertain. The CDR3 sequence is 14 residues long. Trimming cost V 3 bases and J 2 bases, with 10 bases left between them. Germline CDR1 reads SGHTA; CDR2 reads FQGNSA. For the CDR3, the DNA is TGTGCCAGCAGCTTTAATGTGGGGCAAGAGACCCAGTACTTC. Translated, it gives CASSFNVGQETQYF.

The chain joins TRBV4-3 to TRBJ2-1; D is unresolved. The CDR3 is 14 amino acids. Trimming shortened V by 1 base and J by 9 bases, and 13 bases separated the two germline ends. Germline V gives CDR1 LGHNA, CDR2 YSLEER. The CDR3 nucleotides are TGCGCCAGCAGCCAAGTTTACGCTCCAGGTGAGCAGTTCTTC. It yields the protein CASSQVYAPGEQFF.

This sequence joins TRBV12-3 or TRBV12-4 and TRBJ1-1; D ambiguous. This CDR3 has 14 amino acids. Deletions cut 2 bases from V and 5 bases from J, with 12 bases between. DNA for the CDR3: TGTGCCAGCAGTTTACGGGGAGATAGGACTGAAGCTTTCTTT. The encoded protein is CASSLRGDRTEAFF.

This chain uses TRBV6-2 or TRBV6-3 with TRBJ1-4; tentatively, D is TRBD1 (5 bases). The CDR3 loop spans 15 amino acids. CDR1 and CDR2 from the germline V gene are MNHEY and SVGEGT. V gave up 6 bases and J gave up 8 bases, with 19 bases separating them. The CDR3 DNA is TGTGCCAGCAGCTGGACCGACAGTCTACGGGAAAAACTGTTTTTT. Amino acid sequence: CASSWTDSLREKLFF.

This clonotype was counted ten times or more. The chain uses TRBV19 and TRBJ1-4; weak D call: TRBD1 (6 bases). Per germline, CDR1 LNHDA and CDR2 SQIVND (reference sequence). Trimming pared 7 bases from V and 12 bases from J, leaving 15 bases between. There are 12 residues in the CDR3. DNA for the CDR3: TGTGCCAGTACCGGGGGCAGGGAAGAACTGTTTTTT. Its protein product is CASTGGREELFF.

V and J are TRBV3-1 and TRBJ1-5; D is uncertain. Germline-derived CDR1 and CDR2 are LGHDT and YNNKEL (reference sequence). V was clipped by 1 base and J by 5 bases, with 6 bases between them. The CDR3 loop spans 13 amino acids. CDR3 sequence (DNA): TGTGCCAGCAGCCAAGCCCCCCATCAGCCCCAGCATTTT. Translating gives CASSQAPHQPQHF.

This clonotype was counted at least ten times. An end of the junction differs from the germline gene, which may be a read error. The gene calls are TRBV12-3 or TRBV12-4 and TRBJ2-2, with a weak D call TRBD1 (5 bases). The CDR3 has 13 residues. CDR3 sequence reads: CASSFQGTGELFF. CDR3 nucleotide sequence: TGCGCCAGCAGCTTCCAGGGCACCGGGGAGCTGTTTTTT.

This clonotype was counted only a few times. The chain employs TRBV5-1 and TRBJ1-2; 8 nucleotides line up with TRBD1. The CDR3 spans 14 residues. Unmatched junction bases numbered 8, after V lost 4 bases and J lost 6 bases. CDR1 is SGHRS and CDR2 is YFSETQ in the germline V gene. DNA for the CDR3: TGCGCCAGCAGCGTAGGACAGGGAATAGATGGCTACACCTTC. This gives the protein CASSVGQGIDGYTF.